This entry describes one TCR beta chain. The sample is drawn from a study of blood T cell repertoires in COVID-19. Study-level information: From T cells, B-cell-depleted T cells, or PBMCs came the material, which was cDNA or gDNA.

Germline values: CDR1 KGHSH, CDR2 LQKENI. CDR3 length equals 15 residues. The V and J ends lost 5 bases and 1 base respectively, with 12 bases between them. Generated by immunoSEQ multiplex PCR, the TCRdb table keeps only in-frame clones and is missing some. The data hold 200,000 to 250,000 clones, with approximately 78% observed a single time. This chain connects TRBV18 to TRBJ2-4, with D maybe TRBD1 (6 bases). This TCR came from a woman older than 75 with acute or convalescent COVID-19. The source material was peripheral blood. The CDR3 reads CASSRADRAKNIQYF. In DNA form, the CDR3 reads TGTGCCAGCTCAAGGGCCGACAGGGCCAAAAACATTCAGTACTTC.